This T cell receptor beta chain stems from a study of blood T cell repertoires in COVID-19. As for the study in general: Nucleic acid was either cDNA or gDNA, and it came from T cells, B-cell-depleted T cells, or PBMCs.

Authors' methods: By means of reference gene primer amplification, nucleated cell counts were estimated. TCRdb keeps only in-frame clones here, not all; method: immunoSEQ multiplex PCR. Clone size and the V and J calls come from that table; the DNA yielded D and trimming. This sample has hundreds of thousands of clones, with around 91% found just once. Germline trimming cut 5 bases from V and 9 bases from J; bases unmatched to any gene: 7. The germline CDR1 and CDR2 sequences are SGHRS and YFSETQ. This CDR3 has 15 residues. The sample comprised peripheral blood. This TCR came from a woman between 18 and 29 years old who had recovered from COVID-19. V is TRBV5-1 and J is TRBJ2-1, with TRBD2 matching over 14 bases. The DNA of the CDR3 is TGCGCCAGCAGACCCGGGACTAGCGGGAGCATTGAGCAGTTCTTC. Translation gives CASRPGTSGSIEQFF.